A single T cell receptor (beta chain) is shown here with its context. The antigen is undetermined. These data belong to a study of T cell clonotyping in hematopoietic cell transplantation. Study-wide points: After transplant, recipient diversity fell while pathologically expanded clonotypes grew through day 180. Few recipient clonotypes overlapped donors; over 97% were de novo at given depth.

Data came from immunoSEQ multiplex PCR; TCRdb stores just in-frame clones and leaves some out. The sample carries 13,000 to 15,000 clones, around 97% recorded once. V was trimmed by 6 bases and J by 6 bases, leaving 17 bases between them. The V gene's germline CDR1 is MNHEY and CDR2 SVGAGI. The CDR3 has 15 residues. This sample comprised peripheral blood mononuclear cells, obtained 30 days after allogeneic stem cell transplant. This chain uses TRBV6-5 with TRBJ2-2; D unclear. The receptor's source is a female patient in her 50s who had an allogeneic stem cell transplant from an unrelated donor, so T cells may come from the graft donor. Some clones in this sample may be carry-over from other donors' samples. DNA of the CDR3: TGTGCCAGCAGCCCACTCGATTGGGCGTCCGGGGAGCTGTTTTTT. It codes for CASSPLDWASGELFF.